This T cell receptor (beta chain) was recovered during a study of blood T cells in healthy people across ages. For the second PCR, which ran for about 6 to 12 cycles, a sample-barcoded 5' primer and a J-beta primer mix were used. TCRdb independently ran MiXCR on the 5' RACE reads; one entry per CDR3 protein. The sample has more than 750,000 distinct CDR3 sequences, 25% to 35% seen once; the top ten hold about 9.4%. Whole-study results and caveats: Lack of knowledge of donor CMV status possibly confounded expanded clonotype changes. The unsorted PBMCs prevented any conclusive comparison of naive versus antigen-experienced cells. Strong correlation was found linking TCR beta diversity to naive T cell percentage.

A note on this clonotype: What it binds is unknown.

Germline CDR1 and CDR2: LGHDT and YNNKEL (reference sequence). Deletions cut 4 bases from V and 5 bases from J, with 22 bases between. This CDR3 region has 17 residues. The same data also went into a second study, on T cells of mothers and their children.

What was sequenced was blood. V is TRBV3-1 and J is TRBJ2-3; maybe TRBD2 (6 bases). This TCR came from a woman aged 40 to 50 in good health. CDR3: CASSPWTTLRGRDTQYF. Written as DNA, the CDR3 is TGTGCCAGCAGCCCCTGGACTACCCTGAGGGGACGAGATACGCAGTATTTT.